Listed below are T cell receptor beta chains from one sample, sequenced in a study of blood T cell repertoires in COVID-19. This table comes from immunoSEQ multiplex PCR, and its TCRdb copy is limited to in-frame clones, with some not included. In the table there are 150,000 or so clones, approximately 88% of which are singletons. Specimen: PBMCs or T cells enriched from blood (not recorded which). These receptors came from a man between 65 and 79 years old who had been exposed to COVID-19. Both conserved end residues are part of each CDR3. A clone size is listed for some rows: how often the clone was seen (once, few, many), or a class if it is expanded.

v_call	clone_size	j_call	cdr3_aa
TRBV11-3	.	TRBJ2-1	CASSLGGTDLLFF
TRBV3-1/TRBV3-2	.	TRBJ2-5	CASSRRGIRGQVTQYF
TRBV5-4	once	TRBJ2-6	CASSPFRGAGANVLTF
TRBV5-6	.	TRBJ2-7	CASSGWTGGNSYEQYF
TRBV10-3	.	TRBJ2-7	CAISPSPGYEQYF
TRBV3-1/TRBV3-2	.	TRBJ1-1	CASSQEGGNTEAFF
TRBV4-3	.	TRBJ2-1	CASSQGNRASSAGQRNEQFF
TRBV14	.	TRBJ2-5	CASSHRGLEETQYF
TRBV28	.	TRBJ2-7	CASSFDEDRTYEQYF
TRBV11-1	.	TRBJ1-5	CASSLSGGGQPQHF
TRBV3-1/TRBV3-2	few	TRBJ1-1	CASSPLSWYRSEAFF
TRBV30	.	TRBJ1-5	CAWSRGGRDQPQHF
TRBV25-1	.	TRBJ1-1	CASSPSTRNTEAFF
TRBV9	.	TRBJ1-1	CASSASMTGGGEAFF
TRBV25-1	.	TRBJ1-2	CASSDGRRYGYTF
TRBV28	.	TRBJ2-3	CASSFRGPDTQYF
TRBV7-9	.	TRBJ1-1	CASSLQRKGTVGAFF
TRBV24-1	.	TRBJ2-1	CATSDLAGGTHTNNEQFF
TRBV6-5	.	TRBJ1-1	CASSLGLNTEAFF
TRBV7-9	.	TRBJ1-4	CASSLMGTGNEKLFF
TRBV4-3	.	TRBJ2-5	CASSQALGAAQETQYF
TRBV18	few	TRBJ1-1	CASSPPEGNTEAFF
TRBV18	.	TRBJ1-4	CASSPRRQQDEKLFF
TRBV18	.	TRBJ1-2	CASSPQKGAGGYTF
TRBV12-3/TRBV12-4	.	TRBJ1-1	CASGNSELWEAFF
TRBV28	.	TRBJ1-5	CASREAGNQPQHF
TRBV12-3/TRBV12-4	.	TRBJ1-5	CASSQGSGQPQHF
TRBV7-3	.	TRBJ2-1	CASSLRDTSYNEQFF
TRBV6-5	.	TRBJ2-7	CASSYLLRGGAFEQYF
TRBV3-1/TRBV3-2	.	TRBJ2-2	CASSYPSGELFF
TRBV7-2	.	TRBJ2-7	CASSLQGPYEQYF
TRBV9	many	TRBJ1-6	CASSPRSTGLGPPLHF
TRBV19	.	TRBJ1-5	CASSIVGQAYSNQPQHF
TRBV7-9	few	TRBJ2-7	CASSLYGSSYEQYF
TRBV7-9	.	TRBJ2-5	CASSSTQPGKETQYF
TRBV7-2	.	TRBJ2-5	CASSLFSSGAKETQYF
TRBV19	.	TRBJ1-2	CASSISSGGTYGYTF
TRBV7-2	.	TRBJ2-1	CASSLGPSGMINEQFF
TRBV19	.	TRBJ2-7	CASSMARGPYEQYF
TRBV12-3/TRBV12-4	.	TRBJ2-1	CASSLLTEQFF
TRBV25-1	.	TRBJ1-4	CASSPGTINEKLFF
TRBV2	.	TRBJ1-4	CASSEAQGSGEKLFF
TRBV5-4	.	TRBJ2-7	CASSPAQGPAYEQYF
TRBV18	.	TRBJ1-2	CASSPRDRGFSYGYTF
TRBV9	.	TRBJ2-7	CASSPTTGDSSYEQYF
TRBV7-8	.	TRBJ1-1	CASSQRSTEAFF
TRBV23-1	.	TRBJ1-5	CASSLHLQGNQPQHF
TRBV27	once	TRBJ2-7	CASTTASGLNEQYF
TRBV5-6	.	TRBJ2-2	CASSLGAGTGELFF
TRBV20-1	.	TRBJ2-1	CSASVPSGIYEQFF
TRBV6-5	.	TRBJ2-1	CASRLAGPSPNEQFF
TRBV11-3	medium-sized	TRBJ2-7	CASSRGGSNYEQYF
TRBV5-1	.	TRBJ1-2	CASSLEGQRYGYTF